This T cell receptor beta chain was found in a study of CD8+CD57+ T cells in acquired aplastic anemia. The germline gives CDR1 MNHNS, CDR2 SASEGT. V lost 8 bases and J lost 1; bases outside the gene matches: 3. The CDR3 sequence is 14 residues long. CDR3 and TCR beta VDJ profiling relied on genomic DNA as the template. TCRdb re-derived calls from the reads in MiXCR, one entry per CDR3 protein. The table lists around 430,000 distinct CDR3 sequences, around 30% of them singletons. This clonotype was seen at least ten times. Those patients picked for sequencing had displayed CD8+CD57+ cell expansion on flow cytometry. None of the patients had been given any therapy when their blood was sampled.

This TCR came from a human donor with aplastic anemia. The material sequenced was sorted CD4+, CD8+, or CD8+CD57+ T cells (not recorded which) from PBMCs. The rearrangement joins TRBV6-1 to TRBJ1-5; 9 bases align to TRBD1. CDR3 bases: TGTGCCAGCGGGACAGGGCTCAGCAATCAGCCCCAGCATTTT. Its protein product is CASGTGLSNQPQHF.